This TCR beta chain was observed in a study of blood T cell repertoires in COVID-19. Whole-study context: Sources were T cells, B-cell-depleted T cells, or PBMCs; the material itself was cDNA or gDNA.

Using immunoSEQ multiplex PCR, the repertoire was profiled, and TCRdb retains in-frame clones only, with some absent. The table has 310,000 or so clones, roughly 83% seen once. Germline CDR1 is SGHAT and CDR2 is FQNNGV. The CDR3 spans 14 residues. J was trimmed by 0 bases and V by 5 bases; bases with no gene match: 4. The chain employs TRBV11-2 and TRBJ2-7, with 7 bases aligning to TRBD2. Sequenced material: peripheral blood. This receptor was obtained from a woman aged 45 to 65 with acute or convalescent COVID-19. CDR3 nucleotide sequence: TGTGCCAGCAGCCAACTAGCGAACTCCTACGAGCAGTACTTC. It specifies CASSQLANSYEQYF.